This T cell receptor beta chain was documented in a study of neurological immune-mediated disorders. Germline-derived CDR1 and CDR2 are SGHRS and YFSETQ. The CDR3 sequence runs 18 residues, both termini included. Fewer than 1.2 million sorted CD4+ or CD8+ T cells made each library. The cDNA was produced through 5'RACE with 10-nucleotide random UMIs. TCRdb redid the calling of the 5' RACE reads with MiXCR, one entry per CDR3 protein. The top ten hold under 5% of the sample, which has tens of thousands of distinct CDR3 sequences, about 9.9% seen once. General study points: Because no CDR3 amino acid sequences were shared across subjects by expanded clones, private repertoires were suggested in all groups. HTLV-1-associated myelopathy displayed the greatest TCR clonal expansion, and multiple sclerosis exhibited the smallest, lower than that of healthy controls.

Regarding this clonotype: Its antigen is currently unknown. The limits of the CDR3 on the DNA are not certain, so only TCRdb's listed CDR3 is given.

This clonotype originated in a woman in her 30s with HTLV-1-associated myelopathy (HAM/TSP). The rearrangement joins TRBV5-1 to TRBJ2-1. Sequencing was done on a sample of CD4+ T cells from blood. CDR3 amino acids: CASSFYICSALPYNEQFF.